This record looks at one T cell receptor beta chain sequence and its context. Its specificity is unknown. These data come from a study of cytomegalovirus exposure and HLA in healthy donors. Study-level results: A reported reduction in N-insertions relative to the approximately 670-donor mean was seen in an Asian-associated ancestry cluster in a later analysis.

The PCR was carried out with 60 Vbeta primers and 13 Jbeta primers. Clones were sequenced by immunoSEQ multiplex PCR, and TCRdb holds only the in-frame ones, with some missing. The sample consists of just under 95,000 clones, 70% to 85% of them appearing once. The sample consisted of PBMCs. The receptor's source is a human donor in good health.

In nucleotides, the CDR3 is TGTGCCAGCAGCCCCCTAGCGGACAGCACAGATACGCAGTATTTT. Its protein is CASSPLADSTDTQYF. This chain uses TRBV7-8 with TRBJ2-3; 7 nucleotides agree with TRBD2. CDR1 is SGHVS, CDR2 FQNEAQ, per germline. The CDR3 contains 15 residues. Losses at the gene ends were 5 bases for V and 0 bases for J; bases not matched to a gene: 5.